The 19 T cell receptor beta chains given below trace back to one sample, sequenced in a study of shared clonotypes between healthy human individuals (dated by TCRdb to about 2020). Libraries were made using the immunoSEQ multiplex PCR assay. TCRdb mirrors the immuneACCESS table, restricted to in-frame sequences. Some clones are absent from its copies; in checked studies, under half trace to an unresolved V gene, and the reason for the others is unknown. The sample includes approximately 2,300,000 clones, with 85% to 95% observed a single time. The ten largest clones capture approximately 0.4% of the sample. What was sequenced was naive CD4+ T cells from PBMCs. The sample's cell subset or site, from its label and the paper: CD45RA+ positively selected. These receptors originate from a man younger than 35 in good health. Some clones in this sample may be carry-over from other donors' samples.

This clone was detected once. V is TRBV14 and J is TRBJ1-4; D not certain. The V gene's germline CDR1 is SGHDN and CDR2 FVKESK. V was trimmed by 8 bases and J by 4 bases, leaving 11 bases between them. There are 13 residues in the CDR3. The CDR3 coding sequence is TGTGCCAGCTCGCGGGCCTATAATGAAAAACTGTTTTTT. Translation: CASSRAYNEKLFF. The full variable domain, with the rest looked up from reference TRBV14 and TRBJ1-4, is EAGVTQFPSHSVIEKGQTVTLRCDPISGHDNLYWYRRVMGKEIKFLLHFVKESKQDESGMPNNRFLAERTGGTYSTLKVQPAELEDSGVYFCASSRAYNEKLFFGSGTQLSVL.

The chain is built from TRBV6-6 and TRBJ2-2; TRBD1 agrees at 11 bases. The germline V gene encodes CDR1 MNHNY and CDR2 SVGAGI (reference sequence). This CDR3 has 15 residues. Trimming took 6 bases from V and 5 from J; bases not matched to a gene: 5. The CDR3 is CASRRTGGGTGELFF. In DNA, the CDR3 is TGTGCCAGCAGAAGGACAGGGGGCGGGACCGGGGAGCTGTTTTTT.

In regard to this clone: Other DNA sequences in this sample translate to the same CDR3. This chain uses TRBV29-1 with TRBJ1-1; D is ambiguous. V was cut by 4 bases and J by 0 bases, with 9 bases left in between. In germline, CDR1 is SQVTM, CDR2 ANQGSEA. The CDR3 runs 13 residues. The CDR3 nucleotides are TGCAGCGTTGTTCGCCTGATGAACACTGAAGCTTTCTTT. Translating gives CSVVRLMNTEAFF.

The chain recombines TRBV28 with TRBJ1-4, with D perhaps TRBD1 (5 bases). V was clipped by 3 bases and J by 8 bases, with 16 bases between them. This CDR3 contains 15 residues. Germline V lookup: CDR1 MDHEN, CDR2 SYDVKM. The CDR3 spells CASSFSGQGQEKLFF. The CDR3 nucleotides read TGTGCCAGCAGTTTTTCGGGTCAGGGTCAGGAAAAACTGTTTTTT.

The V gene is TRBV28, the J gene TRBJ1-2; TRBD1 agrees at 12 bases. CDR1 is MDHEN and CDR2 is SYDVKM in the germline V gene. The CDR3 runs 17 residues. The V gene end was trimmed by 5 bases and the J gene end by 0 bases; junction bases not matched to a gene: 7. The CDR3 DNA sequence: TGTGCCAGCAGTGCGGGGACAGGGGGCTTTTCTAACTATGGCTACACCTTC. Its protein is CASSAGTGGFSNYGYTF.

This chain uses TRBV6-1 with TRBJ1-2; 7 bases align to TRBD1. The CDR3 extends over 14 amino acids. The V and J ends lost 5 bases and 2 bases, in that order; junction bases with no gene match: 5. Germline CDR1 reads MNHNS; CDR2 reads SASEGT. Here the CDR3 DNA reads TGTGCCAGCAGTACCGGAGGGGGCAACTATGGCTACACCTTC. It encodes CASSTGGGNYGYTF.

This chain joins TRBV27 and TRBJ1-4; 8 nucleotides line up with TRBD1. Unmatched junction bases numbered 6, after V lost 2 bases and J lost 10 bases. This CDR3 is 14 amino acids long. Germline CDR1 is MNHEY and CDR2 is SMNVEV (reference sequence). The CDR3 bases are TGTGCCAGCAGTTTAGAACAGGGGGTCGGAAAACTGTTTTTT. It codes for CASSLEQGVGKLFF.

The rearrangement links TRBV7-9 to TRBJ2-1, with 8 bases fitting TRBD2. CDR3 length equals 15 residues. The V gene end was trimmed by 5 bases and the J gene end by 7 bases; junction bases not matched to a gene: 10. Germline assignment: CDR1 SEHNR and CDR2 FQNEAQ (reference sequence). The CDR3 sequence is CASSPLSGSRNEQFF. The CDR3 bases are TGTGCCAGCAGCCCACTAAGCGGGAGTAGGAATGAGCAGTTCTTC.

This CDR3 is CASSPFATGATEAFF. The DNA for the CDR3 is TGTGCCAGCTCACCCTTCGCCACAGGGGCCACTGAAGCTTTCTTT. The J gene is TRBJ1-1, the V gene TRBV27, with TRBD1 identical over 7 bases. Germline V gene data show CDR1 as MNHEY and CDR2 as SMNVEV (reference sequence). The trim removed 8 bases at V and 4 bases at J, leaving 13 bases unmatched. The CDR3 consists of 15 residues.

The genes are TRBV25-1 and TRBJ2-3; 7 bases line up with TRBD2. There are 17 residues in the CDR3. Trimming cost V 4 bases and J 0 bases; bases outside gene matches: 10. Germline loops: CDR1 MGHDK, CDR2 SYGVNS. CDR3 sequence reads: CASSAKAGALSTDTQYF. In DNA, the CDR3 is TGTGCCAGCAGTGCCAAGGCGGGAGCGCTTAGCACAGATACGCAGTATTTT.

The rearrangement joins TRBV12-5 to TRBJ2-2; D is possibly TRBD2 (6 bases). This CDR3 region has 15 residues. V lost 2 bases and J lost 4, with 11 bases in between. Germline V lookup: CDR1 LGHNT, CDR2 FRNRAP. Here the CDR3 DNA reads TGTGCTAGTGGTTTGATCCAGGGAGGCACCGGGGAGCTGTTTTTT. Its translation is CASGLIQGGTGELFF.

This rearrangement joins TRBV6-1 to TRBJ2-5, with TRBD2 identical over 14 bases. This CDR3 has 15 residues. From germline, CDR1 is MNHNS and CDR2 SASEGT. V lost 11 bases to trimming and J lost 5 bases; unmatched junction nucleotides: 10. The CDR3 loop reads CAGGTSGRGLETQYF. CDR3 bases: TGTGCCGGCGGGACTAGCGGGAGAGGCCTGGAGACCCAGTACTTC.

This chain joins TRBV25-1 and TRBJ2-7; D call uncertain. CDR1 MGHDK and CDR2 SYGVNS come from the germline V gene. The ends were cut back, 4 bases at V and 4 bases at J, with 5 bases in the middle. This CDR3 is built from 11 residues. Here the CDR3 DNA reads TGTGCCAGCAGTGCCGCTTACGAGCAGTACTTC. This gives the protein CASSAAYEQYF.

This chain connects TRBV2 to TRBJ2-5, with D maybe TRBD1 (6 bases). The V and J ends lost 9 bases and 5 bases respectively, with 16 bases between them. Germline loops: CDR1 SNHLY, CDR2 FYNNEI. CDR3 length equals 13 residues. CDR3 sequence (DNA): TGTGCCAGACAGGGCGGGTGGAGGGAGACCCAGTACTTC. It translates to CARQGGWRETQYF.

This clone has only one observation. The V gene is TRBV9, the J gene TRBJ2-3; 11 bases match TRBD1. V dropped 5 bases and J dropped 4; count of bases not matched to a gene: 6. Germline CDR1 reads SGDLS; CDR2 reads YYNGEE. This CDR3 has 15 residues. The CDR3 DNA reads TGTGCCAGCAGTCTGGGACAGGGGGGGGCAGATACGCAGTATTTT. Protein product: CASSLGQGGADTQYF.

In its sample, this clone was seen once. V and J are TRBV30 and TRBJ2-2; D could derive from TRBD1 or TRBD2 (5 bases each). CDR1 and CDR2 from the germline V gene are GTSNPN and SVGIG (reference sequence). Trimming removed 3 bases from V and 7 bases from J, with 15 bases in between. The CDR3 is made up of 14 amino acids. The CDR3 DNA reads TGTGCCTGGAGCCGGGACGCCCTACTCGGGGAGCTGTTTTTT. Translation: CAWSRDALLGELFF.

CDR3 in amino acids: CASSYAPGQGNIQYF. The CDR3 DNA reads as TGTGCCAGCAGTTACGCGCCGGGACAGGGAAACATTCAGTACTTC. The V and J genes are TRBV6-5 and TRBJ2-4; 9 bases map to TRBD1. J was trimmed by 6 bases and V by 2 bases; bases with no gene match: 5. This CDR3 is 15 amino acids long. CDR1 is MNHEY, CDR2 SVGAGI, per germline.

Comment on this clone: In the same sample, other DNA sequences code for this CDR3. This rearrangement joins TRBV19 to TRBJ1-1; 7 positions match TRBD1. Germline V gene lookup returns CDR1 LNHDA and CDR2 SQIVND (reference sequence). V trimming: 5 bases; J trimming: 3 bases; junction bases outside the gene matches: 3. The CDR3 has 13 amino acids. Here the CDR3 DNA reads TGTGCCAGTAGTCTTCAGGGGGACACTGAAGCTTTCTTT. This translates into CASSLQGDTEAFF.

V gene TRBV15 combines with J gene TRBJ1-5; 8 bases agree with TRBD1. The J segment lost 7 bases and the V segment lost 4 bases, leaving 6 bases of the junction unmatched. From germline, CDR1 is LNHNV and CDR2 YYDKDF (reference sequence). This CDR3 spans 14 amino acids. CDR3 sequence: CATSTRTGLQPQHF. DNA for the CDR3: TGTGCCACCAGCACCCGGACAGGGTTACAGCCCCAGCATTTT.